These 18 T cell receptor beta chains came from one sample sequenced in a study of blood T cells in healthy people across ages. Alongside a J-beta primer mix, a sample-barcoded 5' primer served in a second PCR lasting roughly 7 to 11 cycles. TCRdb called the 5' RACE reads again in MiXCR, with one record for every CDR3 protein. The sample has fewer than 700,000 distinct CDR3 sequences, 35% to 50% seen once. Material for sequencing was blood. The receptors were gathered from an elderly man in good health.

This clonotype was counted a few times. The CDR3 bases are TGCAGTGCTTTTACAGGGGGTGGGGCAGGGACCCAGTACTTC. This gives the protein CSAFTGGGAGTQYF. The rearrangement uses TRBV20-1 and TRBJ2-5; 8 bases fit TRBD1. In germline, CDR1 is DFQATT, CDR2 SNEGSKA (reference sequence). The V and J ends lost 5 bases and 7 bases, in that order; junction bases with no gene match: 12. This CDR3 is built from 14 residues.

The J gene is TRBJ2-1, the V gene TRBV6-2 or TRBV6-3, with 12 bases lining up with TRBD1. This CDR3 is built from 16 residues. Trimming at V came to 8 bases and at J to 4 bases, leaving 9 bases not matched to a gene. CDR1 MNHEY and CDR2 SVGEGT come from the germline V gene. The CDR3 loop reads CASGWGQGAAYNEQFF. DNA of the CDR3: TGTGCCAGCGGCTGGGGACAGGGGGCGGCGTACAATGAGCAGTTCTTC.

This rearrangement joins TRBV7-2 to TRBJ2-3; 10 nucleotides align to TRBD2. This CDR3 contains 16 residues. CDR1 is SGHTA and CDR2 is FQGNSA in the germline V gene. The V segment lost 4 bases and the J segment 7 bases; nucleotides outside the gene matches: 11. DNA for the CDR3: TGTGCCAGCAGCTCCGGTGCGAGCGGGGGGGGTAATACGCAGTATTTT. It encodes CASSSGASGGGNTQYF.

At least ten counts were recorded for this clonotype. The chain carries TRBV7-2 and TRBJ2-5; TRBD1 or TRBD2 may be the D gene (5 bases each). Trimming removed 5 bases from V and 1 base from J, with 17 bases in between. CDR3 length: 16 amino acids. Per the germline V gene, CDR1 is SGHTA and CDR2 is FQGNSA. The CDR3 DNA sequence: TGTGCCAGCAGCCAAGTCGGACGGGGCATCCAAGAGACCCAGTACTTC. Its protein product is CASSQVGRGIQETQYF.

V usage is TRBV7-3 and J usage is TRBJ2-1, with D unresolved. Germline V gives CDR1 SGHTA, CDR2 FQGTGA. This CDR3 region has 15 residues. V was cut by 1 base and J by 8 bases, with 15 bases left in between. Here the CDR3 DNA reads TGTGCCAGCAGCTTAAGAGACGCAGCTTACGATGAGCAGTTCTTC. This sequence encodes CASSLRDAAYDEQFF.

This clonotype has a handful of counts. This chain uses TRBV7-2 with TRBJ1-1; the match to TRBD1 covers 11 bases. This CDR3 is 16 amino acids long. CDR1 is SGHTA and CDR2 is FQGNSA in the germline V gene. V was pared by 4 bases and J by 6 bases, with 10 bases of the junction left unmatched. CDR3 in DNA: TGTGCCAGCAGCTCTACAAGGACAGGGGGCGCAGCTGAAGCTTTCTTT. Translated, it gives CASSSTRTGGAAEAFF.

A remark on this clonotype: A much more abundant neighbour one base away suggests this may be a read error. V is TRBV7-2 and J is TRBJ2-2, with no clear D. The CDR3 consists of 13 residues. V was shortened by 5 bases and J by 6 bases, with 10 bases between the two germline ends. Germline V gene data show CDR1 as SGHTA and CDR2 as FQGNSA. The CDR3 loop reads CASSVGYPGELFF. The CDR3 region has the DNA TGTGCCAGCAGCGTAGGCTACCCCGGGGAGCTGTTTTTT.

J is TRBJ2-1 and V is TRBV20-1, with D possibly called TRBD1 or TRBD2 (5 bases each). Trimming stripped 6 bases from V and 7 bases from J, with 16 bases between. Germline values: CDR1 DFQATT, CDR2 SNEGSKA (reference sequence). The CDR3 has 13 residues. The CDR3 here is CSAPQGVRNEQFF. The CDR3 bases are TGCAGTGCCCCTCAGGGAGTCAGGAATGAGCAGTTCTTC.

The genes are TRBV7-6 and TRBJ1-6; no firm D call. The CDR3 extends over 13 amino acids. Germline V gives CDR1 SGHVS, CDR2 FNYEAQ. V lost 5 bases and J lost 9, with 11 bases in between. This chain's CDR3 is CASSRSEVSPLHF. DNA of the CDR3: TGTGCCAGCAGCCGCAGCGAGGTTTCACCCCTCCACTTT.

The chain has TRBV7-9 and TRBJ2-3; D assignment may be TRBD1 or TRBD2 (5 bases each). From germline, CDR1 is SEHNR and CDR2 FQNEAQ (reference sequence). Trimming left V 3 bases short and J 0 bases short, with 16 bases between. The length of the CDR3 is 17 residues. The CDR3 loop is CASSLGVRGLSTDTQYF. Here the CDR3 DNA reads TGTGCCAGCAGCTTGGGGGTGCGCGGGCTAAGCACAGATACGCAGTATTTT.

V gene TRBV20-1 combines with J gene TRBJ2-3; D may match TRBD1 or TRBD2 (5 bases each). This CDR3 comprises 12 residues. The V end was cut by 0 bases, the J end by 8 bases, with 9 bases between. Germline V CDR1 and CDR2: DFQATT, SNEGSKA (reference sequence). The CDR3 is CSARDQGVTQYF. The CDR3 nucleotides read TGCAGTGCTAGAGACCAGGGAGTTACGCAGTATTTT.

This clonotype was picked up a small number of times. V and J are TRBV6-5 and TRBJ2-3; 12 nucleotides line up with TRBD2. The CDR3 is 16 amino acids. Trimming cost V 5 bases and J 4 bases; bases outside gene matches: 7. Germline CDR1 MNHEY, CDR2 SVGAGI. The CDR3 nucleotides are TGTGCCAGCAGTAAGACTAGCGGGAGAATGGCAGATACGCAGTATTTT. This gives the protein CASSKTSGRMADTQYF.

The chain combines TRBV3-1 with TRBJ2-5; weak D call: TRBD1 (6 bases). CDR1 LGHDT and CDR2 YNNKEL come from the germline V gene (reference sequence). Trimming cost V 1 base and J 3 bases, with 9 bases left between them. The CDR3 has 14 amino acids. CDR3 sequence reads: CASSQGAGEETQYF. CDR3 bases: TGTGCCAGCAGCCAAGGGGCAGGGGAAGAGACCCAGTACTTC.

CDR3 bases: TGTGCCACCAGTGATCCCGGGAACAATGAGCAGTTCTTC. This sequence encodes CATSDPGNNEQFF. This sequence joins TRBV24-1 and TRBJ2-1; D is perhaps TRBD2 (5 bases). Trimming cost V 3 bases and J 5 bases, with 7 bases left between them. The CDR3 has 13 residues. The germline V gene has CDR1 KGHDR and CDR2 SFDVKD.

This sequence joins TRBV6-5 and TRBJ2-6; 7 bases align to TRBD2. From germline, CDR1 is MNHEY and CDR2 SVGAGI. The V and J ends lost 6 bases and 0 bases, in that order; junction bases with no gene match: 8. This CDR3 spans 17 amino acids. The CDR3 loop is CASSLAGHLSGANVLTF. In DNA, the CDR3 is TGTGCCAGCAGCTTAGCGGGCCACCTCTCTGGGGCCAACGTCCTGACTTTC.

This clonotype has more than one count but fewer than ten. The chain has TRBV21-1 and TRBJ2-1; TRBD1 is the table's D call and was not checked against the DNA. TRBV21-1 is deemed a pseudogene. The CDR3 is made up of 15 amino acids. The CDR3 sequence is CASTRCPGDECEQFF. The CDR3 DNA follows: TGTGCCAGCACCCGATGCCCGGGAGACGAGTGTGAGCAGTTCTTC.

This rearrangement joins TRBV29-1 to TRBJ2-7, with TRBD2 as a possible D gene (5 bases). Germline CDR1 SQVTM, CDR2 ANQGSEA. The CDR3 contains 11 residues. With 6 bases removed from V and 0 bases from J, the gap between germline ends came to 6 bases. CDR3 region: CSVGSSYEQYF. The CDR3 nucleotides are TGCAGCGTGGGGAGCTCCTACGAGCAGTACTTC.

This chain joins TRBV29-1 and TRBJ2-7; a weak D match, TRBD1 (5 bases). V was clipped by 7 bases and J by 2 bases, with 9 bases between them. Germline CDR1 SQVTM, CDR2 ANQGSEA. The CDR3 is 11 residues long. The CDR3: CSARQTYEQYF. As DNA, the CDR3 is TGCAGCGCCCGACAGACCTACGAGCAGTACTTC.